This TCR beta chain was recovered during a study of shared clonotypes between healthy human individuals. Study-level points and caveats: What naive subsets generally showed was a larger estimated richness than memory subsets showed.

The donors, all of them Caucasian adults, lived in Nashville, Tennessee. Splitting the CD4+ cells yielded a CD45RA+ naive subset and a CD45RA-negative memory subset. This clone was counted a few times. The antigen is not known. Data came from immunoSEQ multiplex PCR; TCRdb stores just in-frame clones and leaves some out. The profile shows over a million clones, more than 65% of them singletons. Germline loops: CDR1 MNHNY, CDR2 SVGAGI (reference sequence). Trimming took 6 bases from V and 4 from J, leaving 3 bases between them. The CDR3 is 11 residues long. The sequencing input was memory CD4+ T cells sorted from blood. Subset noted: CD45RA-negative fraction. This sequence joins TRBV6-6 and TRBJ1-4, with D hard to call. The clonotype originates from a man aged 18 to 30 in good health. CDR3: CASSDNEKLFF. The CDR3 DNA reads TGTGCCAGCAGCGATAATGAAAAACTGTTTTTT.